The 7 T cell receptor beta chains reported below all come from one sample, sequenced in a study of T cell changes during pregnancy in multiple sclerosis (dated by TCRdb to the late 2010s). Receptors were amplified or captured by the immunoSEQ multiplex PCR assay. Held by TCRdb, this immuneACCESS table contains in-frame sequences only and omits some clones. Under half of the omission traces to an unresolved V gene where checked; the cause of the rest is unknown. The sample includes 55,000 to 70,000 clones, with roughly 89% observed a single time. About 1.3% of the sample is in the top ten clones. Sequencing was performed on peripheral blood, taken in the third trimester of pregnancy. Receptors were obtained from a female donor in good health, enrolled as a control in a pregnancy study.

The rearrangement joins TRBV6-5 to TRBJ1-5; tentatively, D is TRBD1 (5 bases). CDR3 length equals 13 residues. Germline CDR1 reads MNHEY; CDR2 reads SVGAGI. Between the trimmed V and J ends, which lost 6 bases and 6 bases, there was a span of 12 bases. The CDR3 loop reads CASSRTRGQPQHF. CDR3 DNA sequence: TGTGCCAGCAGCCGGACAAGAGGTCAGCCCCAGCATTTT.

Comment on this clone: This specimen includes other DNA sequences encoding the same CDR3. J is TRBJ1-6 and V is TRBV27, with 7 bases matching TRBD1. V shed 3 bases, J shed 0 bases, and the junction held 5 bases outside the gene matches. Germline V lookup: CDR1 MNHEY, CDR2 SMNVEV (reference sequence). The CDR3 loop spans 17 amino acids. The DNA for the CDR3 is TGTGCCAGCAGTTTCGGACAGGCGAGCTCCTATAATTCACCCCTCCACTTT. Residues: CASSFGQASSYNSPLHF.

The J gene is TRBJ2-5, the V gene TRBV5-1, with a weak D call TRBD2 (5 bases). The CDR3 loop spans 14 amino acids. Germline V gives CDR1 SGHRS, CDR2 YFSETQ. The germline V and J ends were trimmed by 0 bases and 2 bases, with 8 bases remaining between them. CDR3 nucleotides: TGCGCCAGCAGCTTGGCCAGCGGACAAGAGACCCAGTACTTC. The encoded protein is CASSLASGQETQYF.

The chain carries TRBV6-5 and TRBJ1-3; D is possibly TRBD1 (6 bases). The length of the CDR3 is 15 residues. Germline loops: CDR1 MNHEY, CDR2 SVGAGI. Between the trimmed V and J ends, which lost 6 bases and 3 bases, there was a span of 15 bases. The CDR3 reads CASRQQGLGGNTIYF. In DNA, the CDR3 is TGTGCCAGCAGACAACAGGGCTTAGGTGGAAACACCATATATTTT.

The V and J genes are TRBV19 and TRBJ2-5, with D possibly matching TRBD1 (6 bases). The CDR3 consists of 15 residues. V shed 3 bases and J shed 1 base, with 12 bases lying between them. CDR1 is LNHDA, CDR2 SQIVND, per germline (reference sequence). CDR3 amino acids: CASSMQGNLQETQYF. As DNA, the CDR3 is TGTGCCAGTAGTATGCAGGGGAACCTCCAAGAGACCCAGTACTTC.

The chain recombines TRBV6-5 with TRBJ2-7, with a weak D call TRBD2 (5 bases). Germline assignment: CDR1 MNHEY and CDR2 SVGAGI. There are 14 residues in the CDR3. The germline V and J ends were trimmed by 7 bases and 2 bases, with 15 bases remaining between them. As DNA, the CDR3 is TGTGCCAGCACTCGAGGGATATCTACCTACGAGCAGTACTTC. This translates into CASTRGISTYEQYF.

V usage is TRBV28 and J usage is TRBJ1-2; TRBD1 matches 9 bases. The germline V gene encodes CDR1 MDHEN and CDR2 SYDVKM. Trimming cost V 1 base and J 7 bases; bases outside gene matches: 7. CDR3 size: 15 residues. CDR3: CASSLSQGAVAGYTF. CDR3 DNA: TGTGCCAGCAGTTTATCACAGGGGGCAGTAGCTGGCTACACCTTC.